The clone carrying this T cell receptor beta chain was counted a single time. V lost 0 bases and J lost 3, with 15 bases in between. The CDR3 covers 16 residues. Germline V gene data show CDR1 as SNHLY and CDR2 as FYNNEI. The data were taken from a study of blood T cell repertoires in COVID-19. The method was immunoSEQ multiplex PCR; TCRdb's version includes in-frame clones alone and lacks a portion of them. The table has 140,000 or so clones, 85% to 90% seen once. The sequencing sample was made of peripheral blood. The chain links TRBV2 to TRBJ2-7, with a possible D match to TRBD2 (6 bases). The receptor comes from a human donor in a cohort sampled during active COVID-19. As DNA, the CDR3 is TGTGCCAGCAGTGAAGCTGGAGCCACCGGGAGCTACGAGCAGTACTTC. It yields the protein CASSEAGATGSYEQYF.